The 29 T cell receptor beta chains below come from one sample, sequenced in a study of blood T cell repertoires in COVID-19. Using immunoSEQ multiplex PCR, the repertoire was profiled, and TCRdb retains in-frame clones only, with some absent. The profile shows around 300,000 clones, 85% to 90% of them singletons. Material for sequencing was peripheral blood. These receptor sequences come from a woman under 40 with COVID-19, enrolled during active disease.

The count of this clone is one. The rearrangement uses TRBV28 and TRBJ2-7; TRBD1 is a possible D gene (6 bases). This CDR3 is 18 amino acids long. The V and J ends lost 6 bases and 0 bases respectively, with 24 bases between them. Germline-derived CDR1 and CDR2 are MDHEN and SYDVKM. CDR3 in DNA: TGTGCCAGCAGACATCAGAATGCCGGGACATCGAGCTCCTACGAGCAGTACTTC. Its translation: CASRHQNAGTSSSYEQYF. Filled out from reference TRBV28 and TRBJ2-7, the complete variable domain reads DVKVTQSSRYLVKRTGEKVFLECVQDMDHENMFWYRQDPGLGLRLIYFSYDVKMKEKGDIPEGYSVSREKKERFSLILESASTNQTSMYLCASRHQNAGTSSSYEQYFGPGTRLTVT.

V is TRBV5-5 and J is TRBJ2-3; D gene unclear. CDR3 length: 13 residues. Germline assignment: CDR1 SGHKS and CDR2 YYEKEE (reference sequence). Trimming removed 4 bases from V and 2 bases from J, with 8 bases in between. The CDR3 loop is CASSPDNTDTQYF. The DNA for the CDR3 is TGTGCCAGCAGCCCCGACAACACAGATACGCAGTATTTT.

This sequence joins TRBV5-1 and TRBJ1-2; TRBD1 might be the D (5 bases). The V gene's germline CDR1 is SGHRS and CDR2 YFSETQ. The CDR3 has 17 residues. V lost 0 bases and J lost 4, with 19 bases in between. CDR3 nucleotide sequence: TGCGCCAGCAGCTTGGGGCCAGAACGACAGACCGGCTATGGCTACACCTTC. Its protein is CASSLGPERQTGYGYTF.

This chain joins TRBV5-1 and TRBJ1-5; D perhaps matches TRBD1 (6 bases). The CDR3 is made up of 14 amino acids. Deletions cut 4 bases from V and 6 bases from J, with 14 bases between. The germline V gene encodes CDR1 SGHRS and CDR2 YFSETQ. CDR3 amino acids: CASSLQGQGQPQHF. The CDR3 nucleotides are TGCGCCAGCAGCCTACAGGGTCAGGGTCAGCCCCAGCATTTT.

The chain links TRBV11-2 to TRBJ2-5, with a weak D call TRBD2 (6 bases). CDR3 size: 14 residues. Germline-derived CDR1 and CDR2 are SGHAT and FQNNGV. V was trimmed by 7 bases and J by 5 bases, leaving 17 bases between them. In nucleotides, the CDR3 is TGTGCCAGCACATCAGTGGGGGGTATGGAGACCCAGTACTTC. Translated: CASTSVGGMETQYF. Together with reference TRBV11-2 and TRBJ2-5, the CDR3 gives the full variable domain: EAGVAQSPRYKIIEKRQSVAFWCNPISGHATLYWYQQILGQGPKLLIQFQNNGVVDDSQLPKDRFSAERLKGVDSTLKIQPAKLEDSAVYLCASTSVGGMETQYFGPGTRLLVL.

The rearrangement links TRBV10-3 to TRBJ1-6; 8 nucleotides align to TRBD1. The CDR3 runs 12 residues. The J segment lost 10 bases and the V segment lost 8 bases, leaving 4 bases of the junction unmatched. Germline CDR1 ENHRY, CDR2 SYGVKD. CDR3 nucleotides: TGTGCCATCGCAGGGGGCCTATCACCCCTCCACTTT. This encodes CAIAGGLSPLHF.

The V and J genes are TRBV5-1 and TRBJ2-3; 7 nucleotides line up with TRBD1. The CDR3 is 15 residues long. Looked up from germline, CDR1 is SGHRS and CDR2 is YFSETQ. V lost 4 bases and J lost 2; bases outside the gene matches: 7. The CDR3 is CASSPGTVVTDTQYF. Here the CDR3 DNA reads TGCGCCAGCAGCCCCGGGACAGTGGTCACAGATACGCAGTATTTT.

The chain uses TRBV3-1 (or the pseudogene TRBV3-2) and TRBJ1-2; 7 bases align to TRBD1. The germline CDR1 and CDR2 sequences are LGHDT and YNNKEL (reference sequence). Trimming removed 4 bases from V and 9 bases from J; junction bases left unmatched: 11. This CDR3 comprises 14 residues. The CDR3 sequence is CASSRGTGADSYTF. The CDR3 bases are TGTGCCAGCAGCCGAGGCACAGGGGCGGATAGCTACACCTTC.

This clone was seen a few times. The chain couples TRBV2 to TRBJ2-3; 8 bases fit TRBD1. Germline V lookup: CDR1 SNHLY, CDR2 FYNNEI. The ends lost 6 bases at V and 1 base at J; junction bases unmatched: 9. The CDR3 spans 16 residues. The CDR3 coding sequence is TGTGCCAGCAGCGAATACAGGGGGTCACGCACAGATACGCAGTATTTT. Its protein product is CASSEYRGSRTDTQYF. The variable domain in full, with the rest retrieved from reference TRBV2 and TRBJ2-3, is EPEVTQTPSHQVTQMGQEVILRCVPISNHLYFYWYRQILGQKVEFLVSFYNNEISEKSEIFDDQFSVERPDGSNFTLKIRSTKLEDSAMYFCASSEYRGSRTDTQYFGPGTRLTVL.

The chain recombines TRBV5-1 with TRBJ2-1; 10 bases line up with TRBD1. Looked up from germline, CDR1 is SGHRS and CDR2 is YFSETQ. J was trimmed by 5 bases and V by 3 bases; bases with no gene match: 5. This CDR3 is built from 15 residues. CDR3 DNA: TGCGCCAGCAGCTCAGGACAGGGGGGCCACAATGAGCAGTTCTTC. This translates into CASSSGQGGHNEQFF.

J is TRBJ1-3 and V is TRBV29-1, with 8 positions matching TRBD1. J gave up 4 bases and V 4 bases, and 3 bases lay outside the gene matches. Per germline, CDR1 SQVTM and CDR2 ANQGSEA. This CDR3 comprises 13 residues. CDR3 residues: CSVVTGAGNTIYF. Written as DNA, the CDR3 is TGCAGCGTTGTGACAGGGGCAGGAAACACCATATATTTT.

The rearrangement links TRBV28 to TRBJ2-7, with TRBD1 matching 7 bases. V dropped 5 bases and J dropped 0; count of bases not matched to a gene: 7. The germline gives CDR1 MDHEN, CDR2 SYDVKM. The CDR3 totals 15 residues. The CDR3 DNA reads as TGTGCCAGCAGTCAAATCAGGGGGAGCTCCTACGAGCAGTACTTC. It is translated as CASSQIRGSSYEQYF.

This chain joins TRBV6-5 and TRBJ1-6; weak D call: TRBD1 (6 bases). This CDR3 has 15 amino acids. V was clipped by 0 bases and J by 6 bases, with 9 bases between them. CDR1 and CDR2 (germline): MNHEY, SVGAGI. The CDR3 loop reads CASSYSHRVNSPLHF. The CDR3 coding sequence is TGTGCCAGCAGTTACTCCCACAGGGTTAATTCACCCCTCCACTTT.

The chain uses TRBV7-9 and TRBJ2-7; D call uncertain. V dropped 5 bases and J dropped 1 base, with 12 bases sitting between them. The CDR3 totals 14 residues. Germline lookup yields CDR1 SEHNR and CDR2 FQNEAQ (reference sequence). CDR3 protein: CASSVGASSYEQYF. The DNA of the CDR3 is TGTGCCAGCAGCGTCGGAGCCTCTTCCTACGAGCAGTACTTC.

The table lists this clone with a few counts. This chain connects TRBV25-1 to TRBJ1-6; no reliable D call. V dropped 7 bases and J dropped 6 bases, with 19 bases sitting between them. Germline lookup yields CDR1 MGHDK and CDR2 SYGVNS. The CDR3 covers 16 residues. CDR3: CASNPLRADFNSPLHF. CDR3 in DNA: TGTGCCAGCAATCCCCTGAGGGCGGACTTTAATTCACCCCTCCACTTT.

A note on this clone: This CDR3 is also generated by other DNA sequences in the sample. The chain combines TRBV15 with TRBJ1-2; 11 bases are a match to TRBD1. The V gene's germline CDR1 is LNHNV and CDR2 YYDKDF (reference sequence). V was pared by 0 bases and J by 8 bases, with 2 bases of the junction left unmatched. The CDR3 length is 14 residues. The CDR3 spells CATSREGTGGGYTF. CDR3 DNA sequence: TGTGCCACCAGCAGAGAAGGGACAGGGGGAGGCTACACCTTC.

The chain combines TRBV21-1 with TRBJ1-2; the table names TRBD1, a call not compared with the DNA. TRBV21-1 is a pseudogene segment. The CDR3 has 15 amino acids. The CDR3 spells CASSKGDRTNYGYTF. The CDR3 DNA is TGTGCCAGCAGCAAAGGGGACAGAACTAACTATGGCTACACCTTC.

The J gene is TRBJ1-2, the V gene TRBV19; D remains unclear. From germline, CDR1 is LNHDA and CDR2 SQIVND (reference sequence). V was cut by 1 base and J by 0 bases, with 9 bases left in between. CDR3 length equals 15 residues. The CDR3 protein is CASSIGSGPNYGYTF. CDR3 in DNA: TGTGCCAGTAGTATAGGTAGCGGGCCTAACTATGGCTACACCTTC.

The chain couples TRBV19 to TRBJ2-1; TRBD1 matches at 7 bases. The germline V gene has CDR1 LNHDA and CDR2 SQIVND (reference sequence). The junction had 8 bases not matched to a gene; V was cut back by 3 bases and J by 6 bases. The CDR3 runs to 15 residues. CDR3 sequence reads: CASSIWDSYFNEQFF. CDR3 nucleotides: TGTGCCAGTAGTATTTGGGACAGCTACTTCAATGAGCAGTTCTTC.

The genes are TRBV11-3 and TRBJ2-3; weak D call: TRBD1 (6 bases). The CDR3 extends over 18 amino acids. Per the germline V gene, CDR1 is SGHNT and CDR2 is YENEEA. Trimming left V 1 base short and J 3 bases short, with 20 bases between. The CDR3, as DNA: TGTGCCAGCAGCTTAGCCGTACAGGGTTTCCATACTACAGATACGCAGTATTTT. Protein: CASSLAVQGFHTTDTQYF.

V gene TRBV3-1 (or the pseudogene TRBV3-2) combines with J gene TRBJ1-1; perhaps TRBD1 as D (5 bases). Trimming removed 4 bases from V and 6 bases from J, with 18 bases in between. The CDR3 runs 15 residues. Germline values: CDR1 LGHDT, CDR2 YNNKEL (reference sequence). The CDR3 bases are TGTGCCAGCAGCCGCAGCTCGGTCGGGGGTCCTGAAGCTTTCTTT. Protein: CASSRSSVGGPEAFF.

The chain couples TRBV9 to TRBJ2-7; D possibly corresponds to TRBD1 (6 bases). Trimming removed 4 bases from V and 0 bases from J, with 20 bases in between. This CDR3 is 17 amino acids long. Germline V gives CDR1 SGDLS, CDR2 YYNGEE. Written as DNA, the CDR3 is TGTGCCAGCAGCCGCCAAACATCGACAGGAATCTCCTACGAGCAGTACTTC. This translates into CASSRQTSTGISYEQYF.

The chain uses TRBV5-4 and TRBJ1-4; 9 positions match TRBD1. The CDR3 is 15 amino acids. Germline V gives CDR1 SGHNT, CDR2 YYREEE (reference sequence). The V gene end was trimmed by 4 bases and the J gene end by 6 bases; junction bases not matched to a gene: 7. CDR3 sequence: CASSITGGGDEKLFF. The CDR3 bases are TGTGCCAGCAGCATAACAGGGGGCGGCGATGAAAAACTGTTTTTT.

This rearrangement joins TRBV4-1 to TRBJ1-2; D gene unclear. The CDR3 has 13 residues. The V and J ends lost 3 bases and 5 bases respectively, with 10 bases between them. The germline CDR1 and CDR2 sequences are MGHRA and YSYEKL. CDR3 loop: CASSQGALYGYTF. CDR3 coding DNA: TGCGCCAGCAGCCAGGGCGCACTTTATGGCTACACCTTC.

The rearrangement uses TRBV6-5 and TRBJ2-7, with 7 positions matching TRBD1. In germline, CDR1 is MNHEY, CDR2 SVGAGI. This CDR3 comprises 14 residues. V dropped 6 bases and J dropped 3; count of bases not matched to a gene: 8. In nucleotides, the CDR3 is TGTGCCAGCAGCGATGCCGGGACAGACTACGAGCAGTACTTC. It yields the protein CASSDAGTDYEQYF.

V usage is TRBV10-3 and J usage is TRBJ1-5; TRBD1 matches 8 bases. CDR3 size: 14 residues. The V gene end was trimmed by 10 bases and the J gene end by 1 base; junction bases not matched to a gene: 6. Germline V CDR1 and CDR2: ENHRY, SYGVKD. The CDR3 here is CATRQGQSNQPQHF. For the CDR3, the DNA is TGTGCCACCCGACAGGGGCAAAGCAATCAGCCCCAGCATTTT.

The chain has TRBV25-1 and TRBJ1-3; possibly TRBD1 for D (6 bases). Trimming stripped 6 bases from V and 4 bases from J, with 13 bases between. This CDR3 is built from 14 residues. In germline, CDR1 is MGHDK, CDR2 SYGVNS. The DNA of the CDR3 is TGTGCCAGCAGGCGAGAGGGGGAGGGAAACACCATATATTTT. It codes for CASRREGEGNTIYF.

The V gene is TRBV25-1, the J gene TRBJ2-5; D may be TRBD2 (6 bases). Germline CDR1 and CDR2: MGHDK and SYGVNS. The V and J ends lost 2 bases and 1 base respectively, with 11 bases between them. The CDR3 covers 15 residues. As DNA, the CDR3 is TGTGCCAGCAGTGAAATAGCGGACCTCCAAGAGACCCAGTACTTC. Amino acid sequence: CASSEIADLQETQYF.

This chain links TRBV13 with TRBJ2-3, with 8 bases aligning to TRBD1. The CDR3 covers 16 residues. The V and J ends lost 3 bases and 2 bases, in that order; junction bases with no gene match: 7. The germline V gene encodes CDR1 PRHDT and CDR2 FYEKMQ (reference sequence). The CDR3 DNA reads as TGTGCCAGCAGCTTGGGTGGGACAGGAATCACAGATACGCAGTATTTT. As protein: CASSLGGTGITDTQYF.